This TCR beta chain originates from a study of identical twins. Whole-study findings and limits: Reduced insertions were recorded for abundant cord blood beta clonotypes, with no such pattern in memory repertoires. Twin sharing of out-of-frame TCR alpha was underestimated by models in monozygotic pairs. Out-of-frame alpha sequences shared by twins showed excess low generation probability.

Template switching, a step in the protocol, added a universal primer site, and cDNA carried unique molecular identifiers. TCRdb processed the 5' RACE reads anew with MiXCR; each CDR3 protein has one entry. This sample has 350,000 or so distinct CDR3 sequences, with around 9% found just once. This clonotype has just a few counts. What it binds is unknown. Germline trimming cut 0 bases from V and 3 bases from J; bases unmatched to any gene: 7. Germline V gives CDR1 SGHVS, CDR2 FNYEAQ. The CDR3 is made up of 17 amino acids. The sequence was obtained from a woman aged 45-59 years in good health. The chain links TRBV7-6 to TRBJ2-3; 9 bases fit TRBD1. Sequenced: naive T cells sorted from blood. CDR3 nucleotide sequence: TGTGCCAGCAGCTTAGCAGGGACAGGGACGGCGACAGATACGCAGTATTTT. It is translated as CASSLAGTGTATDTQYF.